The following is a TCR beta chain sequence with its context. Its antigen is not known. Clones were sequenced by immunoSEQ multiplex PCR, and TCRdb holds only the in-frame ones, with some missing. Of some 5,000 clones in the sample, about 96% were seen once. The entry originates in a study of chemoradiotherapy in HPV16-positive cancers. Whole-study context: A couple of HPV16-positive patients' cells yielded candidate HPV-specific clones and common motifs. Study conclusions and caveats: Non-HPV-specific T cells did not expand in tumors during treatment, whereas candidate HPV-specific clones and E7-related motifs did. Better recurrence-free survival went with HPV-responsive T-cell expansion in HPV16-positive patients.

CDR1 and CDR2 (germline): MDHEN, SYDVKM. The V gene lost 1 base and the J gene lost 0 bases, with 6 bases spanning the gap. The CDR3 is made up of 14 amino acids. This sample comprised tumor tissue, obtained from a patient who underwent chemoradiotherapy. This clonotype was sampled from a human donor with HPV-associated anogenital cancer. The genes are TRBV28 and TRBJ1-2, with D unclear. CDR3 protein: CASSLFAANYGYTF. The CDR3 DNA reads TGTGCCAGCAGTTTATTTGCGGCTAACTATGGCTACACCTTC.